These T cell receptor beta chains were read from a single sample in a study of cytomegalovirus exposure and HLA in healthy donors. Some clones are missing from TCRdb's copy, which holds only in-frame ones; the method was immunoSEQ multiplex PCR. The data hold around 130,000 clones, with 65% to 85% observed a single time. Sequences were obtained from PBMCs. The source is a boy between 10 and 17 years old in good health and CMV-seronegative. The CDR3 runs from the conserved cysteine through the conserved F or W. D genes are given only for firm matches. Expanded clones get a size class; other rows say once, few or many, or leave the size out.

v_gene	d_gene	abundance	j_gene	CDR3nt	CDR3aa
TRBV7-2	NA	NA	TRBJ2-1	TGTGCCAGCAGCTTAGCGCGGGCGGATGAGCAGTTCTTC	CASSLARADEQFF
TRBV15	TRBD2	NA	TRBJ2-3	TGTGCCACCAGCGGGCTAGCGGGAGTCACAGATACGCAGTATTTT	CATSGLAGVTDTQYF
TRBV27	TRBD1	NA	TRBJ1-4	TGTGCCAGCAGTTTATCGATCGGGACAGGCGATGAAAAACTGTTTTTT	CASSLSIGTGDEKLFF
TRBV4-2	NA	NA	TRBJ2-7	TGTGCCAGCAGCCAACCGAGCGGTGGGAGTACCTACGAGCAGTACTTC	CASSQPSGGSTYEQYF
TRBV30	NA	NA	TRBJ1-1	TGTGCCTGGAGCGGGGGGGGTGAAGCTTTCTTT	CAWSGGGEAFF
TRBV6-1	NA	NA	TRBJ2-1	TGTGCCAGCAGTGGCTCAGCGGACAGCTCCTACAATGAGCAGTTCTTC	CASSGSADSSYNEQFF
TRBV30	TRBD1	NA	TRBJ1-5	TGTGCCTGGAGCCGTACAGGGGGTCGACAGCCCCAGCATTTT	CAWSRTGGRQPQHF
TRBV2	NA	few	TRBJ2-1	TGTGCCAGCAGTGTCGGGGAACGGCAGTTCTTC	CASSVGERQFF
TRBV11-2	TRBD2	NA	TRBJ2-2	TGTGCCAGCCGACTGCTAGCGGGGAAGAACACCGGGGAGCTGTTTTTT	CASRLLAGKNTGELFF
TRBV11-3	NA	NA	TRBJ2-1	TGTGCCAGCAGCTTAGGTCGGCGGGACGATGAGCAGTTCTTC	CASSLGRRDDEQFF
TRBV4-1	TRBD2	NA	TRBJ2-2	TGCGCCAGCAGCCAGCCCAGGACTAGCGGGAGACCGAACACCGGGGAGCTGTTTTTT	CASSQPRTSGRPNTGELFF
TRBV30	TRBD2	few	TRBJ2-1	TGTGCCTGGAACCTAGCGGGAGGATATGAGCAGTTCTTC	CAWNLAGGYEQFF